Listed below are T cell receptor beta chains from one sample, sequenced in a study of cytomegalovirus exposure and HLA in healthy donors. Measured with immunoSEQ multiplex PCR; TCRdb has only the in-frame clones, and not every one. The data contain some 190,000 clones, approximately 90% of them seen just once; the ten biggest clones take up more than 1%. Sequencing was carried out using PBMCs. These receptors all stem from a boy younger than 10 in good health and CMV-seronegative. CDR3s include the opening cysteine and the closing phenylalanine or tryptophan.

v_gene,CDR3aa
TRBV21-1,CASSKEASGRFSNEQFF
TRBV30,CAWSARTFNNQPQHF
TRBV7-3,CASSSQGSVNSPLHF
TRBV11-2,CASSRLAGATDTQYF
TRBV6-4,CASSVNGGTGELFF
TRBV10-3,CAISSFNEQFF
TRBV2,CASRRTGQLSYNEQFF
TRBV7-9,CSSSLDRGEQYF
TRBV7-9,CASSAWRIRPYYGYTF
TRBV19,CASRTGGLGGYTF
TRBV2,CASVVAGQTFF
TRBV6-1,CASSGLGTGGKTQYF
TRBV5-5,CASSLTYGYTF
TRBV6-1,CASNRRGYTYEQYF
TRBV27,CASSLYGGGTTDTQYF
TRBV14,CASSLTSGHYNEQFF
TRBV27,CASSLVRTKRADTQYF
TRBV29-1,CSVTKGVGQPQHF
TRBV7-3,CASSLAASGGPIQETQYF
TRBV6-6,CASSSSRDRDSRRQYF
TRBV27,CASPVDTEAFF
TRBV5-1,CASSSSSGRARYETQYF
TRBV18,CASSPSGGSEDEQYF
TRBV29-1,CSVDFAGSSYNEQFF
TRBV14,CASSQTTGLVQETQYF
TRBV30,CAWSRGGGGGAYEQYF
TRBV30,CAWSVGWTSGWDNEQFF
TRBV19,CASTLGPYPETQYF
TRBV19,CASSSTGTGSYEQYF
TRBV5-1,CASSLEGAPAGNTIYF
TRBV5-4,CASSFLPGDYEQYF